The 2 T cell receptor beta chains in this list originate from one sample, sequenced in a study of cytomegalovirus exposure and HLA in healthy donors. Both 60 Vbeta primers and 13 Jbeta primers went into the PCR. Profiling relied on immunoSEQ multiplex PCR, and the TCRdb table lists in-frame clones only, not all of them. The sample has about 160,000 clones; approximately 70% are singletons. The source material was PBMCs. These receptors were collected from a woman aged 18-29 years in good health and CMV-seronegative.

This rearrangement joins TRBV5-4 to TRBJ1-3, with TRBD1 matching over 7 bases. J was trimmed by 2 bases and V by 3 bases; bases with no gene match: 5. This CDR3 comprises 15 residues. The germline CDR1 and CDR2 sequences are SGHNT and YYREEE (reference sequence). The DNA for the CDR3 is TGTGCCAGCAGCTCCAGACAGGGAACTGGAAACACCATATATTTT. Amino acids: CASSSRQGTGNTIYF.

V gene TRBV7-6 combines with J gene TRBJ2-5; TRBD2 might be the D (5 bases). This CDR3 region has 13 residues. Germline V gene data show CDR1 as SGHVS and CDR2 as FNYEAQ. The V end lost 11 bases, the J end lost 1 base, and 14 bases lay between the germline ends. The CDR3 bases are TGTGCCGGATACGGTGAGGGCCAAGAGACCCAGTACTTC. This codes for CAGYGEGQETQYF.